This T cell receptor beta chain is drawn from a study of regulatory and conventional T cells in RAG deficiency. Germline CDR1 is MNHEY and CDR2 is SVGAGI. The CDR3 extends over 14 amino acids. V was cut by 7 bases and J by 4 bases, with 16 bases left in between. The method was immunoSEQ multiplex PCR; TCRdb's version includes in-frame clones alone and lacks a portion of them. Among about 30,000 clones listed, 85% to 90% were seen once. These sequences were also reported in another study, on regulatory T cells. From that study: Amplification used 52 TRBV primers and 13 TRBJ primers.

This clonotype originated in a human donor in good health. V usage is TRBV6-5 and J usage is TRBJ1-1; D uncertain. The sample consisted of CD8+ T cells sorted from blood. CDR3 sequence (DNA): TGTGCCAGCACCACGGCAGATCCAGGCACTGAAGCTTTCTTT. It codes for CASTTADPGTEAFF.